There are many counts of the clone carrying this TCR beta chain. Its antigen is not known. The record originates from a study of CD8 T cells in ankylosing spondylitis. Study observations and caveats: Reportedly, matched ankylosing spondylitis synovial fluid was significantly enriched for disease-linked clones.

Germline V gene lookup returns CDR1 MGHRA and CDR2 YSYEKL. The CDR3 covers 16 residues. The V end was cut by 3 bases, the J end by 8 bases, with 20 bases between. TCRdb re-called the 5' RACE reads with MiXCR, one entry per CDR3 protein. The table includes approximately 190,000 distinct CDR3 sequences, roughly 13% detected once. The rearrangement joins TRBV4-1 to TRBJ2-1; D possibly uses TRBD1 or TRBD2 (5 bases each). The source material was blood, either unsorted or a sorted T cell fraction (not recorded which). The TCR sequence derives from a female donor with ankylosing spondylitis or in good health (not recorded which). CDR3 nucleotides: TGCGCCAGCAGCCAGGCTCCCAGTAGAGGGGTCTATGAGCAGTTCTTC. It is translated as CASSQAPSRGVYEQFF.